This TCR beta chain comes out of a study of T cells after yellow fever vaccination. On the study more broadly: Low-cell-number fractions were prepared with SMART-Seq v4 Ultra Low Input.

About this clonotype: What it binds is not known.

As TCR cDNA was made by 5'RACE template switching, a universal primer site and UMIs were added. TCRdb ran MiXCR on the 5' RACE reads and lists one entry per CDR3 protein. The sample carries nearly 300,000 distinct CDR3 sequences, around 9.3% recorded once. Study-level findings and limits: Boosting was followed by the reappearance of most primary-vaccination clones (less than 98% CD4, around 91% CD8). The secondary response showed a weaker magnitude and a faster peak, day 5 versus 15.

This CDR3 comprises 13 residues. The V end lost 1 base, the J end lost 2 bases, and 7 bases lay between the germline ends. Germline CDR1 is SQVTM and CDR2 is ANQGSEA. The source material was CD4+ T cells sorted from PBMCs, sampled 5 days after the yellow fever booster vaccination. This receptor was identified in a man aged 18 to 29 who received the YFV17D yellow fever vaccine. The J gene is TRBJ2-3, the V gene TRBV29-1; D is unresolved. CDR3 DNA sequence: TGCAGCGTTGAAGGGAGTTACACAGATACGCAGTATTTT. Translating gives CSVEGSYTDTQYF.